What follows is one TCR beta chain and its context. The data originate from a study of T cells in Graves' hyperthyroidism and ophthalmopathy. Amplification yielded TCR beta CDR3 regions, with RNA transcripts as the source. Using the HTBI primer set, a first-round RT-PCR was run on the TCR CDR3. One entry per CDR3 protein, called by TCRdb with MiXCR from the multiplex PCR reads. The sample contains roughly 330,000 distinct CDR3 sequences, roughly 15% of which appear only once. Stable Graves' hyperthyroidism denoted no ophthalmopathy progression over 18 months. Fresh peripheral blood, 10 ml, yielded the PBMCs. Sequencing was done on a sample of blood. The origin of this receptor is a man aged 25-45 years with Graves' hyperthyroidism.

CDR3 coding DNA: TGTGCCAGCAGCTCAACGGGACTAGCGACAGACAATGAGCAGTTCTTC. Encoded protein: CASSSTGLATDNEQFF. The V call is TRBV5-6, the J call TRBJ2-1; 10 bases match TRBD2. Per germline, CDR1 SGHDT and CDR2 YYEEEE. This CDR3 contains 16 residues. V was clipped by 3 bases and J by 5 bases; unmatched bases: 8.